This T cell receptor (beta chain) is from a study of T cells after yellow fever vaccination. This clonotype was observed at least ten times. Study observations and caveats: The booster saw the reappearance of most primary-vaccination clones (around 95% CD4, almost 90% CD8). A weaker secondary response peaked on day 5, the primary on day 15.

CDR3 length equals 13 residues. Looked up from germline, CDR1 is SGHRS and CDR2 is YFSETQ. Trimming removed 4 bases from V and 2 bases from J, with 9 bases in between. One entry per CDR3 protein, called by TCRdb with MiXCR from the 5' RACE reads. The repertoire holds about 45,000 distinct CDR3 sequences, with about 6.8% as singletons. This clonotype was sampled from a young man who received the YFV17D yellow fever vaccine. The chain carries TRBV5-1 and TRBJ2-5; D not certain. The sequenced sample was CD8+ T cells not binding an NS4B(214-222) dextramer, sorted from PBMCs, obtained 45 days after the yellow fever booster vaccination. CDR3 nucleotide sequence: TGCGCCAGCAGCCTCCTGCGTCAAGAGACCCAGTACTTC. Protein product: CASSLLRQETQYF.